Detailed here is one T cell receptor (beta chain). This sample is drawn from a study of blood T cell repertoires in COVID-19. For the study at large: Samples came from the United States, Italy and Spain, spanning acute and convalescent COVID-19. Sources were T cells, B-cell-depleted T cells, or PBMCs; the material itself was cDNA or gDNA.

Original handling: Reference gene primer amplification yielded estimated nucleated cell counts. Sequencing used immunoSEQ multiplex PCR; TCRdb keeps in-frame clones, though not all of them. V, J and clone size reflect that table, while D and trimming were determined from the DNA. The profile shows around 160,000 clones, roughly 91% of them singletons. V lost 2 bases to trimming and J lost 4 bases; unmatched junction nucleotides: 7. Germline CDR1 reads MNHNY; CDR2 reads SVGAGI (reference sequence). This CDR3 is 16 amino acids long. Source material: peripheral blood. The TCR was taken from a man between 18 and 35 years old with acute or convalescent COVID-19. The gene calls are TRBV6-6 and TRBJ2-2, with 7 bases matching TRBD1. CDR3 loop: CASSYPQGTGTGELFF. The CDR3, as DNA: TGTGCCAGCAGTTACCCACAGGGGACGGGCACCGGGGAGCTGTTTTTT.